This TCR beta chain was retrieved from a study of early T cells in non-severe SARS-CoV-2 infection. Overall study results and limits: Lookups in VDJdb leaned toward anti-spike CD8 responses and missed private and CD4 specificities.

CDR3 length: 13 residues. After removal of 6 bases from V and 3 bases from J, the junction contained 4 bases not matched to a gene. The germline V gene has CDR1 DFQATT and CDR2 SNEGSKA (reference sequence). Regarding this clonotype: The antigen remains undetermined.

Unique molecular identifier tags were affixed to discrete cDNA molecules. TCRdb reprocessed the 5' RACE reads with MiXCR, giving one entry per CDR3 protein. The sample records about 64,000 distinct CDR3 sequences, around 20% being singletons. Sequences were derived from whole blood, sampled at baseline. The V and J genes are TRBV20-1 and TRBJ2-7; 11 bases agree with TRBD1. The TCR was taken from an adult who was a healthcare worker with PCR-confirmed SARS-CoV-2 infection or an uninfected control (not recorded which). CDR3 amino acids: CSARTGGFYEQYF. The CDR3 nucleotides are TGCAGTGCGAGGACAGGGGGCTTCTACGAGCAGTACTTC.